The next 23 T cell receptor beta chains were all read from a single sample in a study of blood T cell repertoires in COVID-19. The repertoire was sequenced with immunoSEQ multiplex PCR; TCRdb's copy has only in-frame clones and lacks some. The sample records roughly 140,000 clones, about nine tenths being singletons. The sample was peripheral blood. The source of these receptors is a human donor in a cohort sampled during active COVID-19.

This clone appeared once. The rearrangement links TRBV11-3 to TRBJ1-1; D is unclear. Trimming left V 4 bases short and J 4 bases short, with 10 bases between. Per the germline V gene, CDR1 is SGHNT and CDR2 is YENEEA. This CDR3 contains 13 residues. Written as DNA, the CDR3 is TGTGCCAGCAGCTCCCACGGGAGCACTGAAGCTTTCTTT. This gives the protein CASSSHGSTEAFF.

The chain is built from TRBV7-6 and TRBJ2-1; D remains unclear. The CDR3 contains 16 residues. V gave up 5 bases and J gave up 0 bases, with 14 bases separating them. CDR1 is SGHVS and CDR2 is FNYEAQ in the germline V gene. CDR3 in amino acids: CASSPSVPPSYNEQFF. DNA of the CDR3: TGTGCCAGCAGCCCGTCGGTACCCCCCTCCTACAATGAGCAGTTCTTC.

This chain uses TRBV28 with TRBJ2-7; D might be TRBD1 (5 bases). The ends were cut back, 6 bases at V and 3 bases at J, with 18 bases in the middle. This CDR3 spans 15 amino acids. Germline values: CDR1 MDHEN, CDR2 SYDVKM. The CDR3 DNA reads as TGTGCCAGCAGCCCTAGGGGCAGGGTCCTCTACGAGCAGTACTTC. Translating gives CASSPRGRVLYEQYF.

This chain connects TRBV29-1 to TRBJ2-3; perhaps TRBD2 as D (6 bases). The CDR3 has 14 residues. Germline CDR1 SQVTM, CDR2 ANQGSEA. Trimming cost V 7 bases and J 6 bases, with 20 bases left between them. CDR3: CSAGGSRSLDTQYF. DNA of the CDR3: TGCAGCGCCGGAGGGTCTAGGTCGTTGGATACGCAGTATTTT.

The chain recombines TRBV6-1 with TRBJ2-4; TRBD2 matches 13 bases. Germline trimming cut 4 bases from V and 7 bases from J; bases unmatched to any gene: 10. Germline values: CDR1 MNHNS, CDR2 SASEGT. The CDR3 contains 17 residues. CDR3: CASSALLAGGGSNIQYF. CDR3 nucleotide sequence: TGTGCCAGCAGTGCGTTACTAGCGGGAGGGGGGTCGAACATTCAGTACTTC.

The chain carries TRBV30 and TRBJ1-5; 7 bases are a match to TRBD1. Per the germline V gene, CDR1 is GTSNPN and CDR2 is SVGIG (reference sequence). CDR3 length: 13 amino acids. The junction had 1 base not matched to a gene; V was cut back by 5 bases and J by 0 bases. As DNA, the CDR3 is TGTGCCTGGGGGACAGATAGCAATCAGCCCCAGCATTTT. This encodes CAWGTDSNQPQHF.

The V gene is TRBV9, the J gene TRBJ2-1; 10 nucleotides line up with TRBD2. The length of the CDR3 is 14 residues. Germline V CDR1 and CDR2: SGDLS, YYNGEE. V trimming: 3 bases; J trimming: 3 bases; junction bases outside the gene matches: 0. CDR3 sequence: CASSGTSGYNEQFF. In DNA form, the CDR3 reads TGTGCCAGCAGCGGGACTAGCGGCTACAATGAGCAGTTCTTC.

The chain couples TRBV28 to TRBJ1-3, with D unclear. From germline, CDR1 is MDHEN and CDR2 SYDVKM. The CDR3 totals 14 residues. The V gene lost 3 bases and the J gene lost 0 bases, with 6 bases spanning the gap. This chain's CDR3 is CASSLQVSGNTIYF. The CDR3 DNA reads TGTGCCAGCAGTTTGCAGGTCTCTGGAAACACCATATATTTT.

DNA for the CDR3: TGTGCCAGCAGTTATGCAGTAGATACGCAGTATTTT. Protein product: CASSYAVDTQYF. V usage is TRBV6-2 or TRBV6-3 and J usage is TRBJ2-3; D is undetermined. V dropped 3 bases and J dropped 5 bases, with 6 bases sitting between them. Germline-derived CDR1 and CDR2 are MNHEY and SVGEGT. The CDR3 has 12 amino acids.

This clone was recorded once. V and J are TRBV28 and TRBJ1-5; a possible D gene is TRBD1 (5 bases). The CDR3 is made up of 15 amino acids. Deletions cut 3 bases from V and 0 bases from J, with 9 bases between. Germline values: CDR1 MDHEN, CDR2 SYDVKM. CDR3 loop: CASSLGPYSNQPQHF. The CDR3 DNA reads TGTGCCAGCAGTTTGGGGCCATATAGCAATCAGCCCCAGCATTTT. Filled out from reference TRBV28 and TRBJ1-5, the complete variable domain reads DVKVTQSSRYLVKRTGEKVFLECVQDMDHENMFWYRQDPGLGLRLIYFSYDVKMKEKGDIPEGYSVSREKKERFSLILESASTNQTSMYLCASSLGPYSNQPQHFGDGTRLSIL.

This chain links TRBV6-5 with TRBJ1-6, with TRBD1 identical over 7 bases. V dropped 7 bases and J dropped 13; count of bases not matched to a gene: 13. The CDR3 covers 14 residues. Germline CDR1 MNHEY, CDR2 SVGAGI. The CDR3 region is CASNSGTVIGPLHF. DNA of the CDR3: TGTGCCAGCAATTCCGGGACAGTAATTGGCCCCCTCCACTTT.

This clone has more than one count but fewer than ten. The chain is built from TRBV6-5 and TRBJ1-1, with D perhaps matching TRBD1 (6 bases). The length of the CDR3 is 14 residues. CDR1 and CDR2 (germline): MNHEY, SVGAGI. Trimming took off 6 bases at V and 6 bases at J, with 17 bases between the two ends. CDR3 sequence: CASSPQGTRAEAFF. The DNA of the CDR3 is TGTGCCAGCAGCCCACAGGGTACAAGGGCTGAAGCTTTCTTT.

The chain uses TRBV11-2 and TRBJ2-7; TRBD2 matches at 8 bases. This CDR3 contains 18 residues. J was trimmed by 4 bases and V by 1 base; bases with no gene match: 15. The germline gives CDR1 SGHAT, CDR2 FQNNGV. The CDR3 loop is CASSLAYDSREVWYEQYF. In DNA, the CDR3 is TGTGCCAGCAGCTTAGCCTATGATTCGCGGGAGGTATGGTACGAGCAGTACTTC.

V is TRBV29-1 and J is TRBJ2-3; possible D gene TRBD2, 6 bases. Trimming left V 5 bases short and J 0 bases short, with 9 bases between. The CDR3 is 13 residues long. In germline, CDR1 is SQVTM, CDR2 ANQGSEA. This CDR3 is CSVLAGSTDTQYF. DNA of the CDR3: TGCAGCGTTTTGGCGGGGAGCACAGATACGCAGTATTTT.

The chain couples TRBV28 to TRBJ1-4; D may be TRBD1 (5 bases). The CDR3 sequence is 13 residues long. The V gene's germline CDR1 is MDHEN and CDR2 SYDVKM. Trimming removed 10 bases at V and 3 bases at J, with 12 bases between. CDR3 in amino acids: CAISGGANEKLFF. In DNA, the CDR3 is TGTGCCATCTCCGGGGGTGCTAATGAAAAACTGTTTTTT.

The chain combines TRBV28 with TRBJ2-7, with 7 bases lining up with TRBD1. CDR1 and CDR2 (germline): MDHEN, SYDVKM. The CDR3 is made up of 13 amino acids. V was pared by 6 bases and J by 3 bases, with 5 bases of the junction left unmatched. The CDR3 DNA sequence: TGTGCCAGCAGCCCAGGGGGAAACTACGAGCAGTACTTC. Translated: CASSPGGNYEQYF.

The CDR3 DNA reads TGTGCCACCGGACAGGGAAGCGCAACTAATGAAAAACTGTTTTTT. Protein product: CATGQGSATNEKLFF. The chain couples TRBV19 to TRBJ1-4, with 8 bases fitting TRBD1. This CDR3 has 15 residues. V shed 10 bases and J 0 bases; nucleotides not matched to a gene: 7. Germline loops: CDR1 LNHDA, CDR2 SQIVND (reference sequence).

About this clone itself: The same CDR3 arises from other DNA sequences in this sample as well. The J gene is TRBJ1-1, the V gene TRBV19, with 7 positions matching TRBD1. V dropped 4 bases and J dropped 3; count of bases not matched to a gene: 2. The CDR3 is made up of 13 amino acids. From germline, CDR1 is LNHDA and CDR2 SQIVND (reference sequence). CDR3 DNA: TGTGCCAGTAGTACTACAGGGGACACTGAAGCTTTCTTT. It yields the protein CASSTTGDTEAFF.

The chain is built from TRBV6-2 or TRBV6-3 and TRBJ2-1; D remains unclear. Germline CDR1 reads MNHEY; CDR2 reads SVGEGT. The V end lost 6 bases, the J end lost 7 bases, and 7 bases lay between the germline ends. The CDR3 has 11 amino acids. CDR3 loop: CASSRENEQFF. Written as DNA, the CDR3 is TGTGCCAGCAGCAGAGAGAATGAGCAGTTCTTC.

The chain carries TRBV28 and TRBJ1-5, with D hard to call. Germline assignment: CDR1 MDHEN and CDR2 SYDVKM. The length of the CDR3 is 16 residues. With 5 bases removed from V and 2 bases from J, the gap between germline ends came to 16 bases. The CDR3 DNA reads TGTGCCAGCAGTCCCTACCCAGCCCGGGGCAATCAGCCCCAGCATTTT. Protein product: CASSPYPARGNQPQHF. Variable domain in full (rest from reference TRBV28 and TRBJ1-5): DVKVTQSSRYLVKRTGEKVFLECVQDMDHENMFWYRQDPGLGLRLIYFSYDVKMKEKGDIPEGYSVSREKKERFSLILESASTNQTSMYLCASSPYPARGNQPQHFGDGTRLSIL.

The chain links TRBV9 to TRBJ1-2; the D is unclear. V was cut by 0 bases and J by 6 bases, with 12 bases left in between. Germline lookup yields CDR1 SGDLS and CDR2 YYNGEE. The CDR3 is 14 residues long. CDR3 DNA: TGTGCCAGCAGCGTAGCTACGGGAGGGCATGGCTACACCTTC. Residues: CASSVATGGHGYTF. The entire variable domain, with the rest obtained from reference TRBV9 and TRBJ1-2, is as follows: DSGVTQTPKHLITATGQRVTLRCSPRSGDLSVYWYQQSLDQGLQFLIQYYNGEERAKGNILERFSAQQFPDLHSELNLSSLELGDSALYFCASSVATGGHGYTFGSGTRLTVV.

The chain has TRBV7-2 and TRBJ1-1, with D tentatively TRBD1 (5 bases). Germline V lookup: CDR1 SGHTA, CDR2 FQGNSA. This CDR3 is 17 amino acids long. Deletions cut 1 base from V and 0 bases from J, with 15 bases between. CDR3 residues: CASSLVGAGGMNTEAFF. Written as DNA, the CDR3 is TGTGCCAGCAGCTTAGTCGGGGCGGGGGGTATGAACACTGAAGCTTTCTTT.

The V gene is TRBV30, the J gene TRBJ2-1, with 11 bases identical to TRBD2. The J segment lost 7 bases and the V segment lost 5 bases, leaving 7 bases of the junction unmatched. The CDR3 spans 14 residues. Germline CDR1 and CDR2: GTSNPN and SVGIG (reference sequence). The CDR3 protein is CAWGTSGGNNEQFF. In DNA form, the CDR3 reads TGTGCCTGGGGAACTAGCGGGGGAAATAATGAGCAGTTCTTC.